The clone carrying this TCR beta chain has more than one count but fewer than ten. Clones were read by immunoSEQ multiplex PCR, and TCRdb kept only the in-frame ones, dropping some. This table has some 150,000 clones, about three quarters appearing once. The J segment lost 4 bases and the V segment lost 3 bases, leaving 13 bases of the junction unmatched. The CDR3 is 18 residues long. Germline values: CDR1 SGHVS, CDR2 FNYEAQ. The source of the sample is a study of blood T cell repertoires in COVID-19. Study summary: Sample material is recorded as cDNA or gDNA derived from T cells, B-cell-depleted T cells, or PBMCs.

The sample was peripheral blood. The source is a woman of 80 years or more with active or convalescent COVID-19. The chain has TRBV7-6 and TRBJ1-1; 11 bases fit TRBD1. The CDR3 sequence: CASSLVSGQGAGSTEAFF. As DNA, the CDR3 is TGTGCCAGCAGCTTGGTCTCCGGACAGGGGGCAGGTAGCACTGAAGCTTTCTTT.